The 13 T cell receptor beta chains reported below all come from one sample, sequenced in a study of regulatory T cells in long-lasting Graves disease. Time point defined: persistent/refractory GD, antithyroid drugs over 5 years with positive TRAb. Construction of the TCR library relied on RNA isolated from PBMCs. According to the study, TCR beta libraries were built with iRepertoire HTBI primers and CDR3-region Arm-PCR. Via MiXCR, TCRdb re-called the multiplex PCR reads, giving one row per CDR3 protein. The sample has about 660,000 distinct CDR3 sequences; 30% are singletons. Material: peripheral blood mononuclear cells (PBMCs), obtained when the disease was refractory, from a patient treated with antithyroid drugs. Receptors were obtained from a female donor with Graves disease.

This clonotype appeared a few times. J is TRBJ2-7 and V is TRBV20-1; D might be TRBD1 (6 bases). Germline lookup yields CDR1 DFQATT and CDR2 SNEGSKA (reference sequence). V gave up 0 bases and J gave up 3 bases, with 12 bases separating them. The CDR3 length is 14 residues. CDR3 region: CSARDEGQNYEQYF. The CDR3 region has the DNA TGCAGTGCTAGAGATGAGGGACAAAACTACGAGCAGTACTTC.

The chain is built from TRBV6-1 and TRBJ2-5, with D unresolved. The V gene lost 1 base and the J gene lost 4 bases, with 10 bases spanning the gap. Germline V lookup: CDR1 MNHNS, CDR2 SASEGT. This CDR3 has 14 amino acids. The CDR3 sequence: CASSEGIGIETQYF. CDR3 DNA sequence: TGTGCCAGCAGTGAAGGGATAGGGATAGAGACCCAGTACTTC.

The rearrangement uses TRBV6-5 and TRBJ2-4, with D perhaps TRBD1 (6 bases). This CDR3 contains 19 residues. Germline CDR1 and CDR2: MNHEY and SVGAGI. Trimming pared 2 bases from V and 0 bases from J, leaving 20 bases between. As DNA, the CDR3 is TGTGCCAGCAGTTACCTTCCCAGGGGCGAGCCGTTAGCCAAAAACATTCAGTACTTC. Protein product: CASSYLPRGEPLAKNIQYF.

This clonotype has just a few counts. CDR3 in DNA: TGTGCCAGCAGCTCCGGAGACAGGGGCACTAATGAAAAACTGTTTTTT. Translation: CASSSGDRGTNEKLFF. The rearrangement uses TRBV11-2 and TRBJ1-4; the match to TRBD1 covers 8 bases. The CDR3 contains 16 residues. J was trimmed by 2 bases and V by 4 bases; bases with no gene match: 6. The germline gives CDR1 SGHAT, CDR2 FQNNGV.

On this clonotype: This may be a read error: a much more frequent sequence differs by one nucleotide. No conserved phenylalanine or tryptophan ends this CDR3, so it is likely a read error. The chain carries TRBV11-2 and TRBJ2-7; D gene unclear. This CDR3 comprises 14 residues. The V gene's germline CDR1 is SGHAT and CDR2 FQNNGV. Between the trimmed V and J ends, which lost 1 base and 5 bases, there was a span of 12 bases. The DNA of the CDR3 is TGTGCCAGCAGCTTAGGAGCGTCACTGAACGAGCAGTACCTC. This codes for CASSLGASLNEQYL.

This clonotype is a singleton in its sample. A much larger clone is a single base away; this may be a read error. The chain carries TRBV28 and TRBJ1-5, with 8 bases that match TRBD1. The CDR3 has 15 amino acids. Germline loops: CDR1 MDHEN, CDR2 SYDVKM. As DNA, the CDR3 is TGTGCCGGCAGAACGACAGGGGTGAGCAATCAGCCCCAGCATTTT. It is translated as CAGRTTGVSNQPQHF.

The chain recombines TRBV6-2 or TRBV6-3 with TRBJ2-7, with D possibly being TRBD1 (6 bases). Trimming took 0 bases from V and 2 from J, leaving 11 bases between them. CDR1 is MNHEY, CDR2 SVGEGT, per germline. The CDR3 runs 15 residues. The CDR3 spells CASSYSSGDPYEQYF. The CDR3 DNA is TGTGCCAGCAGTTACTCCTCAGGGGACCCCTACGAGCAGTACTTC.

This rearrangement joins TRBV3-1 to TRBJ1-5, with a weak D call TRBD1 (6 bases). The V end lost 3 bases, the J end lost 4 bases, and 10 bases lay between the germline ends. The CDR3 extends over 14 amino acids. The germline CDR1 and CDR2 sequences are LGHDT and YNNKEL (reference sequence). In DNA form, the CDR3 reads TGTGCCAGCAGCCAGGGGGCTGGGAATCAGCCCCAGCATTTT. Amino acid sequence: CASSQGAGNQPQHF.

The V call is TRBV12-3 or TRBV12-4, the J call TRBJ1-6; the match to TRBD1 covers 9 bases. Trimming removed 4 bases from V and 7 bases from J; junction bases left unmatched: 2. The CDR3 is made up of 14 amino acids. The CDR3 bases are TGTGCCAGCAGTTGGGACAGGGCCAATTCACCCCTCCACTTT. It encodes CASSWDRANSPLHF.

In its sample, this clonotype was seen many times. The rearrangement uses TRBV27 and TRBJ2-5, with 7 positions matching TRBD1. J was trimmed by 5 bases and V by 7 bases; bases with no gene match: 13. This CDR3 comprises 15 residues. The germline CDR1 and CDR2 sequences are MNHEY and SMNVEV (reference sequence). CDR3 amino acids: CASKTQDRLWETQYF. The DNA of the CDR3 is TGTGCCAGCAAAACCCAGGACAGGTTATGGGAGACCCAGTACTTC.

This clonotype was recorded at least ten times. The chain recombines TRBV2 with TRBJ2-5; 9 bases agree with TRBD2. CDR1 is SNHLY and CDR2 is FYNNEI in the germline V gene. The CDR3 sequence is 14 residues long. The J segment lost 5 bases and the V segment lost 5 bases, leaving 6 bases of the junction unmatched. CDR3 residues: CASSSGGLAETQYF. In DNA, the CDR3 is TGTGCCAGCAGTAGCGGGGGGCTTGCGGAGACCCAGTACTTC.

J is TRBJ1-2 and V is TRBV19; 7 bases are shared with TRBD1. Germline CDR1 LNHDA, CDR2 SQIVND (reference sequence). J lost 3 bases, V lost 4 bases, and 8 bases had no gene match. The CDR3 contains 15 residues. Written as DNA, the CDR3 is TGTGCCAGTAGTAGAAGACAGGGCGTCGACTATGGCTACACCTTC. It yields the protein CASSRRQGVDYGYTF. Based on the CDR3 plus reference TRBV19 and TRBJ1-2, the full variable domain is DGGITQSPKYLFRKEGQNVTLSCEQNLNHDAMYWYRQDPGQGLRLIYYSQIVNDFQKGDIAEGYSVSREKKESFPLTVTSAQKNPTAFYLCASSRRQGVDYGYTFGSGTRLTVV.

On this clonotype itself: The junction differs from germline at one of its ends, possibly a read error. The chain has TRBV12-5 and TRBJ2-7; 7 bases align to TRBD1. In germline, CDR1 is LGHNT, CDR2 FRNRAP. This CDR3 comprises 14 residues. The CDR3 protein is CASGPRQGSFEQYF. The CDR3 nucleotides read TGTGCTAGTGGCCCCCGACAGGGATCCTTCGAGCAGTACTTC.